Shown below are 22 T cell receptor beta chains from a single sample sequenced in a study of blood T cell repertoires in COVID-19. This table comes from immunoSEQ multiplex PCR, and its TCRdb copy is limited to in-frame clones, with some not included. In the table there are around 37,000 clones, 90% of which are singletons. The sequencing input was peripheral blood. These receptors all stem from a man in his fifties or sixties with active or convalescent COVID-19.

The V and J genes are TRBV27 and TRBJ1-4; no reliable D call. The germline V gene encodes CDR1 MNHEY and CDR2 SMNVEV (reference sequence). CDR3 length: 15 amino acids. With 4 bases removed from V and 3 bases from J, the gap between germline ends came to 12 bases. CDR3 residues: CASSYSRWANEKLFF. CDR3 sequence (DNA): TGTGCCAGCAGTTACTCTAGGTGGGCTAATGAAAAACTGTTTTTT.

This clone has just one count. The V gene is TRBV5-1, the J gene TRBJ2-5; D is uncertain. The CDR3 runs 12 residues. Germline-derived CDR1 and CDR2 are SGHRS and YFSETQ. Deletions cut 4 bases from V and 5 bases from J, with 9 bases between. CDR3: CASSLPSETQYF. CDR3 nucleotide sequence: TGCGCCAGCAGCCTTCCGTCGGAGACCCAGTACTTC.

This clone was found once. This chain uses TRBV18 with TRBJ2-7, with TRBD1 matching 7 bases. This CDR3 comprises 16 residues. V dropped 0 bases and J dropped 2; count of bases not matched to a gene: 7. Per the germline V gene, CDR1 is KGHSH and CDR2 is LQKENI. CDR3 sequence (DNA): TGTGCCAGCTCACCACCGAGGGGGCAGGGCACCTACGAGCAGTACTTC. This codes for CASSPPRGQGTYEQYF.

This clone came up once. The rearrangement joins TRBV13 to TRBJ1-3; weak D call: TRBD1 (5 bases). Germline-derived CDR1 and CDR2 are PRHDT and FYEKMQ (reference sequence). V gave up 2 bases and J gave up 8 bases, with 13 bases separating them. CDR3 length equals 14 residues. The CDR3 spells CASSLRQGRDTIYF. In DNA form, the CDR3 reads TGTGCCAGCAGCTTACGGCAGGGAAGGGACACCATATATTTT.

The chain carries TRBV19 and TRBJ2-1; no definite D call. This CDR3 is 12 amino acids long. The V gene lost 5 bases and the J gene lost 5 bases, with 7 bases spanning the gap. CDR1 LNHDA and CDR2 SQIVND come from the germline V gene (reference sequence). In nucleotides, the CDR3 is TGTGCCAGTAGTGCGAGAGACAATGAGCAGTTCTTC. This translates into CASSARDNEQFF.

This rearrangement joins TRBV28 to TRBJ2-3, with D possibly TRBD2 on 7 matching bases. The CDR3 is 16 residues long. V shed 3 bases and J shed 6 bases, with 19 bases lying between them. Germline CDR1 MDHEN, CDR2 SYDVKM. The CDR3 DNA follows: TGTGCCAGCAGTTTGCCTAGCGGAGGGGGGATGGATACGCAGTATTTT. Translation: CASSLPSGGGMDTQYF.

This clone was seen a single time. This rearrangement joins TRBV29-1 to TRBJ1-2; maybe TRBD1 (6 bases). This CDR3 comprises 15 residues. The V end lost 4 bases, the J end lost 5 bases, and 20 bases lay between the germline ends. The germline gives CDR1 SQVTM, CDR2 ANQGSEA. CDR3 sequence reads: CSVGVPGAEKYGYTF. CDR3 DNA: TGCAGCGTTGGGGTCCCAGGGGCAGAGAAGTATGGCTACACCTTC.

The chain combines TRBV15 with TRBJ2-1; a possible D gene is TRBD2 (6 bases). Germline assignment: CDR1 LNHNV and CDR2 YYDKDF (reference sequence). The CDR3 contains 15 residues. The ends were cut back, 0 bases at V and 6 bases at J, with 12 bases in the middle. CDR3 coding DNA: TGTGCCACCAGCAGAGATCGGACTACTAGCAATGAGCAGTTCTTC. It codes for CATSRDRTTSNEQFF.

The V and J genes are TRBV5-4 and TRBJ2-2, with D possibly being TRBD1 (6 bases). Per germline, CDR1 SGHNT and CDR2 YYREEE (reference sequence). The ends were cut back, 0 bases at V and 0 bases at J, with 12 bases in the middle. The CDR3 has 17 residues. As DNA, the CDR3 is TGTGCCAGCAGCTTGGGTGGCAGGGGATCGAACACCGGGGAGCTGTTTTTT. Translation: CASSLGGRGSNTGELFF.

The rearrangement uses TRBV6-5 and TRBJ1-4; a weak D match, TRBD1 (5 bases). The CDR3 consists of 14 residues. CDR1 MNHEY and CDR2 SVGAGI come from the germline V gene. Trimming removed 5 bases at V and 8 bases at J, with 15 bases between. This chain's CDR3 is CASSRMGLGEKLFF. CDR3 DNA sequence: TGTGCCAGCAGTAGGATGGGACTCGGGGAAAAACTGTTTTTT.

The J gene is TRBJ2-1, the V gene TRBV7-9; unclear D gene. Germline-derived CDR1 and CDR2 are SEHNR and FQNEAQ (reference sequence). This CDR3 has 13 amino acids. Trimming took 1 base from V and 9 from J, leaving 10 bases between them. The CDR3 DNA reads TGTGCCAGCAGCTTAGTATTAGTATCTGAGCAGTTCTTC. Translation: CASSLVLVSEQFF.

This chain connects TRBV6-5 to TRBJ2-2; D is possibly TRBD1 (5 bases). V was pared by 1 base and J by 5 bases, with 14 bases between. Germline CDR1 is MNHEY and CDR2 is SVGAGI. This CDR3 has 16 residues. The CDR3 sequence is CASSYFGQLTTGELFF. The CDR3, as DNA: TGTGCCAGCAGTTACTTCGGACAATTAACGACCGGGGAGCTGTTTTTT.

The J gene is TRBJ1-6, the V gene TRBV2; weak D call: TRBD1 (5 bases). Trimming stripped 6 bases from V and 7 bases from J, with 13 bases between. Germline V gene lookup returns CDR1 SNHLY and CDR2 FYNNEI. CDR3 length: 14 residues. Here the CDR3 reads CASRLTDLNSPLHF. DNA of the CDR3: TGTGCCAGCAGGTTGACAGACTTAAATTCACCCCTCCACTTT.

The chain uses TRBV5-1 and TRBJ2-3, with 8 bases identical to TRBD2. The CDR3 has 16 amino acids. The V gene's germline CDR1 is SGHRS and CDR2 YFSETQ. With V trimmed by 2 bases and J by 2 bases, 7 bases remained unmatched. CDR3 residues: CASSFVLAGSTDTQYF. The DNA of the CDR3 is TGCGCCAGCAGCTTTGTGTTAGCGGGGTCCACAGATACGCAGTATTTT.

The rearrangement joins TRBV6-6 to TRBJ2-7, with 8 bases that match TRBD2. Looked up from germline, CDR1 is MNHNY and CDR2 is SVGAGI (reference sequence). J was trimmed by 2 bases and V by 5 bases; bases with no gene match: 8. There are 15 residues in the CDR3. Written as DNA, the CDR3 is TGTGCCAGCAGTAACGGGGGGGGGCCGACCTACGAGCAGTACTTC. Its translation: CASSNGGGPTYEQYF.

As concerns this clone: The sample contains more than one DNA sequence encoding this CDR3. This CDR3 reads CASSSGYEQYF. The CDR3 coding sequence is TGTGCCAGCAGTTCAGGGTACGAGCAGTACTTC. The V and J genes are TRBV12-3 or TRBV12-4 and TRBJ2-7; weak D call: TRBD1 (5 bases). Trimming cost V 4 bases and J 4 bases, with 5 bases left between them. The CDR3 totals 11 residues.

CDR3 protein: CASSGRRTADGYTF. The CDR3 DNA follows: TGTGCCAGCAGTGGGAGGAGGACAGCGGATGGCTACACCTTC. The chain employs TRBV2 and TRBJ1-2; D may be TRBD1 (6 bases). The germline V gene has CDR1 SNHLY and CDR2 FYNNEI. The CDR3 has 14 residues. Trimming removed 4 bases at V and 6 bases at J, with 15 bases between.

The V gene is TRBV11-2, the J gene TRBJ2-3, with TRBD2 matching over 7 bases. Germline lookup yields CDR1 SGHAT and CDR2 FQNNGV. This CDR3 has 14 amino acids. The V gene end was trimmed by 6 bases and the J gene end by 0 bases; junction bases not matched to a gene: 3. The CDR3 sequence: CASRISGSTDTQYF. CDR3 nucleotide sequence: TGTGCCAGCAGAATTAGCGGGAGCACAGATACGCAGTATTTT.

The chain has TRBV10-3 and TRBJ2-1; D might be TRBD2 (6 bases). Looked up from germline, CDR1 is ENHRY and CDR2 is SYGVKD. This CDR3 has 15 residues. Trimming cost V 0 bases and J 5 bases, with 11 bases left between them. CDR3 sequence (DNA): TGTGCCATCAGTGAGTCGGGACTCGGAAACAATGAGCAGTTCTTC. Residues: CAISESGLGNNEQFF.

The rearrangement uses TRBV29-1 and TRBJ2-2; D uncertain. The germline CDR1 and CDR2 sequences are SQVTM and ANQGSEA. V was cut by 7 bases and J by 3 bases, with 3 bases left in between. The CDR3 loop spans 10 amino acids. CDR3 sequence (DNA): TGCAGCGCCTACACCGGGGAGCTGTTTTTT. This encodes CSAYTGELFF.

The rearrangement joins TRBV5-1 to TRBJ2-3; tentatively, D is TRBD2 (6 bases). V was shortened by 2 bases and J by 2 bases, with 9 bases between the two germline ends. The CDR3 spans 14 residues. Germline V gene data show CDR1 as SGHRS and CDR2 as YFSETQ. CDR3 sequence: CASSFGLNTDTQYF. Here the CDR3 DNA reads TGCGCCAGCAGCTTTGGACTAAACACAGATACGCAGTATTTT.

The sample holds one count of this clone. The chain has TRBV21-1 and TRBJ2-7; the listed D gene, TRBD1, was not tested against the DNA. TRBV21-1 is an annotated pseudogene. The CDR3 is 13 amino acids. Here the CDR3 reads CASSDRESEEQYF. In DNA form, the CDR3 reads TGTGCCAGCAGCGACAGGGAATCGGAGGAGCAGTACTTC.